One sample yielded the 15 T cell receptor beta chains listed below, sequenced in a study of T cell repertoires in cytomegalovirus infection. MiXCR, applied by TCRdb to the reads, yields one record per CDR3 protein. The sample lists hundreds of thousands of distinct CDR3 sequences; around 24% were seen once. The sequencing input was CD8+ T cells from PBMCs. These receptors were collected from a human donor in good health (CMV status not recorded). Some clones in this sample may be carry-over from other donors' samples.

This clonotype was seen a handful of times. The gene calls are TRBV12-3 or TRBV12-4 and TRBJ1-2; D remains ambiguous. The CDR3 length is 14 residues. V was clipped by 1 base and J by 3 bases, with 9 bases between them. The CDR3 spells CASSLEGAHYGYTF. DNA of the CDR3: TGTGCCAGCAGTTTAGAAGGAGCACACTATGGCTACACCTTC.

The chain links TRBV29-1 to TRBJ2-1; 9 bases agree with TRBD2. This CDR3 region has 16 residues. V lost 3 bases, J lost 9 bases, and 15 bases stayed unmatched. Germline V gene lookup returns CDR1 SQVTM and CDR2 ANQGSEA. In DNA form, the CDR3 reads TGCAGCGTTGAGGGCCTAGCGGGGTCTCTTTACGGTGAGCAGTTCTTC. Translated: CSVEGLAGSLYGEQFF.

This clonotype was counted only a few times. CDR3 in amino acids: CASSYARAGANVLTF. The DNA for the CDR3 is TGTGCCAGCAGCTACGCAAGGGCTGGGGCCAACGTCCTGACTTTC. This chain uses TRBV7-9 with TRBJ2-6; D unclear. The germline gives CDR1 SEHNR, CDR2 FQNEAQ (reference sequence). V lost 4 bases and J 2 bases, leaving 9 bases between the germline ends. This CDR3 spans 15 amino acids.

This clonotype occurred many times. The chain has TRBV7-8 and TRBJ2-7; 7 nucleotides align to TRBD1. The CDR3 extends over 14 amino acids. The J segment lost 3 bases and the V segment lost 4 bases, leaving 6 bases of the junction unmatched. Germline V gives CDR1 SGHVS, CDR2 FQNEAQ. CDR3 sequence reads: CASSSGTVRYEQYV. The DNA for the CDR3 is TGTGCCAGCAGCTCCGGGACAGTCCGCTACGAGCAGTACGTC.

The chain has TRBV2 and TRBJ2-3, with 11 positions matching TRBD1. V was clipped by 4 bases and J by 4 bases; unmatched bases: 4. The CDR3 sequence is 15 residues long. From germline, CDR1 is SNHLY and CDR2 FYNNEI. DNA of the CDR3: TGTGCCAGCAGTGTTGGACAGGGGGCCGCAGATACGCAGTATTTT. This encodes CASSVGQGAADTQYF. The full variable domain, its missing parts supplied by reference TRBV2 and TRBJ2-3, is EPEVTQTPSHQVTQMGQEVILRCVPISNHLYFYWYRQILGQKVEFLVSFYNNEISEKSEIFDDQFSVERPDGSNFTLKIRSTKLEDSAMYFCASSVGQGAADTQYFGPGTRLTVL.

The chain carries TRBV11-2 and TRBJ2-5; 7 nucleotides line up with TRBD2. CDR3 size: 16 residues. Per the germline V gene, CDR1 is SGHAT and CDR2 is FQNNGV. V shed 3 bases and J 5 bases; nucleotides not matched to a gene: 12. The CDR3 spells CASSLGEGPLRETQYF. The CDR3 DNA follows: TGTGCCAGCAGCTTGGGGGAGGGGCCGCTCCGGGAGACCCAGTACTTC.

In its sample, this clonotype was seen many times. The gene calls are TRBV7-2 and TRBJ1-4; maybe TRBD1 (6 bases). Germline lookup yields CDR1 SGHTA and CDR2 FQGNSA. This CDR3 is built from 12 residues. With 4 bases removed from V and 12 bases from J, the gap between germline ends came to 12 bases. For the CDR3, the DNA is TGTGCCAGCAGCTCTAACAGGGATGAACTGTTTTTT. It specifies CASSSNRDELFF.

This clonotype has ten or more counts. The V call is TRBV11-1, the J call TRBJ2-7; TRBD1 is a possible D gene (6 bases). There are 16 residues in the CDR3. Germline V lookup: CDR1 SGHAT, CDR2 FQDESV (reference sequence). V gave up 6 bases and J gave up 0 bases, with 18 bases separating them. CDR3 bases: TGTGCCAGCAGTTTCGCTTATGGACAGAGCTCCTACGAGCAGTACGTC. Translated, it gives CASSFAYGQSSYEQYV.

The V call is TRBV20-1, the J call TRBJ2-1, with 11 bases that match TRBD2. This CDR3 has 14 amino acids. Germline V lookup: CDR1 DFQATT, CDR2 SNEGSKA (reference sequence). V lost 4 bases and J lost 7; bases outside the gene matches: 6. CDR3 loop: CSATRLAGGNEQFF. DNA for the CDR3: TGCAGTGCTACCCGCTTAGCGGGGGGGAATGAGCAGTTCTTC.

This clonotype has a handful of counts. The V call is TRBV5-6, the J call TRBJ1-3; D not certain. Trimming took 4 bases from V and 6 from J, leaving 20 bases between them. The CDR3 contains 16 residues. CDR1 is SGHDT, CDR2 YYEEEE, per germline. For the CDR3, the DNA is TGTGCCAGCAGCCTACCACAATGGGGTCCCGAAAACACCATATATTTT. Amino acids: CASSLPQWGPENTIYF.

Here the CDR3 DNA reads TGTGCCAGCAGTTATAGCTTTAGTGGAAAAGGATATCCTGAAGCTTTCTTT. Its translation is CASSYSFSGKGYPEAFF. The rearrangement links TRBV6-2 or TRBV6-3 to TRBJ1-1; D not resolved. Germline CDR1 reads MNHEY; CDR2 reads SVGEGT. The length of the CDR3 is 17 residues. Trimming shortened V by 3 bases and J by 6 bases, and 23 bases separated the two germline ends.

The J gene is TRBJ2-2, the V gene TRBV6-4; 12 bases agree with TRBD2. Per germline, CDR1 MRHNA and CDR2 SNTAGT. V dropped 6 bases and J dropped 1; count of bases not matched to a gene: 3. This CDR3 comprises 16 residues. CDR3 in amino acids: CASSRLAGVNTGELFF. CDR3 DNA sequence: TGTGCCAGCAGCAGACTAGCGGGGGTGAACACCGGGGAGCTGTTTTTT.

This clonotype was found many times. The J gene is TRBJ2-7, the V gene TRBV7-6; no clear D. The CDR3 extends over 13 amino acids. The germline gives CDR1 SGHVS, CDR2 FNYEAQ. V was shortened by 5 bases and J by 3 bases, with 11 bases between the two germline ends. As DNA, the CDR3 is TGTGCCAGCAGCCCCGAGAGGATCTACGAGCAGTACTTC. Its translation is CASSPERIYEQYF.

This clonotype turned up a few times. This chain joins TRBV2 and TRBJ1-2, with 7 bases fitting TRBD1. From germline, CDR1 is SNHLY and CDR2 FYNNEI. The V gene end was trimmed by 8 bases and the J gene end by 7 bases; junction bases not matched to a gene: 10. The CDR3 has 13 residues. CDR3 DNA: TGTGCCAGCCAAGGACAGGCGGCGCCTGGCTACACCTTC. It translates to CASQGQAAPGYTF.

This clonotype has a handful of counts. The chain has TRBV4-3 and TRBJ2-2, with TRBD1 matching 7 bases. V was clipped by 3 bases and J by 3 bases; unmatched bases: 1. The CDR3 totals 14 residues. Germline CDR1 reads LGHNA; CDR2 reads YSLEER. The CDR3: CASSQGQYTGELFF. CDR3 DNA: TGCGCCAGCAGCCAGGGACAGTACACCGGGGAGCTGTTTTTT.